These T cell receptor beta chains were read from a single sample in a study of T cell responses to AZD1222 COVID-19 vaccine. Clones were read by immunoSEQ multiplex PCR, and TCRdb kept only the in-frame ones, dropping some. The data contain around 100,000 clones, about 93% of them singletons. The sample here was peripheral blood, taken on day 0 of AZD1222 vaccination. These receptors all come from an adult in good health. Both conserved end residues are part of each CDR3. A D gene is named only where the DNA matches it firmly. Part of the rows lack a size; the others show once, few, many or a class for expanded clones.

v_call	d_call	j_call	clone_size	cdr3_nt	cdr3_aa
TRBV5-4	NA	TRBJ1-1	once	TGTGCCAGCAACCCGCAGGGAAGAAGGACTGAAGCTTTCTTT	CASNPQGRRTEAFF
TRBV2	TRBD1	TRBJ1-1	NA	TGTGCCGCATCACAAACGGGACAGGGCCTAAACACTGAAGCTTTCTTT	CAASQTGQGLNTEAFF
TRBV7-2	TRBD2	TRBJ2-7	NA	TGTGCCAGCAGTTCAAATAGCGGGGGAGACATTTACGAGCAGTACTTC	CASSSNSGGDIYEQYF
TRBV6-1	NA	TRBJ2-7	NA	TGTGCCAGCAGTGAAATTGGGTTAGGGGGGTCCAACGAGCAGTACTTC	CASSEIGLGGSNEQYF
TRBV7-6	NA	TRBJ2-3	NA	TGTGCCAGCAGCTTAGTGGGAAGCCCTAGCACAGATACGCAGTATTTT	CASSLVGSPSTDTQYF
TRBV19	NA	TRBJ1-3	NA	TGTGCCAGCCGCTCTGGAAACACCATATATTTT	CASRSGNTIYF
TRBV19	NA	TRBJ2-1	NA	TGTGCCAGTAGTATTAAGGGCCCCTACAATGAGCAGTTCTTC	CASSIKGPYNEQFF
TRBV7-9	TRBD1	TRBJ1-5	once	TGTGCCAGCAGCTCACAGGGGCTGGAGCCCCAGCATTTT	CASSSQGLEPQHF
TRBV7-3	NA	TRBJ2-2	NA	TGTGCCAGCAGCTTAAACGCCGGATACAACACCGGGGAGCTGTTTTTT	CASSLNAGYNTGELFF
TRBV19	NA	TRBJ2-3	few	TGTGCCAGTAGTGCCGGGATCTTAAGCACAGATACGCAGTATTTT	CASSAGILSTDTQYF
TRBV19	NA	TRBJ1-1	NA	TGTGCCAGTAGTAAAAACGGACTAATGAACACTGAAGCTTTCTTT	CASSKNGLMNTEAFF
TRBV11-2	TRBD2	TRBJ2-7	NA	TGTGCCAGCAGCTCCCAGACTAGCCGCGAGCAGTACTTC	CASSSQTSREQYF
TRBV11-2	TRBD1	TRBJ1-5	once	TGTGCCAGCAGCTTAGACAGGGGGCGGCAGCCCCAGCATTTT	CASSLDRGRQPQHF
TRBV7-2	TRBD1	TRBJ1-2	NA	TGTGCCAGCAGCCCATCGGGTGGGACAGTCTATGGCTACACCTTC	CASSPSGGTVYGYTF
TRBV6-1	TRBD2	TRBJ2-1	NA	TGTGCCAGCAGTGAAGAAACTAGCGGGTTTTTATCGAGCTCCTACAATGAGCAGTTCTTC	CASSEETSGFLSSSYNEQFF
TRBV19	NA	TRBJ2-1	NA	TGTGCCAGTAGTACCTCCGGGACCCTTTCATACAATGAGCAGTTCTTC	CASSTSGTLSYNEQFF
TRBV30	NA	TRBJ2-5	NA	TGTGCCTGGAGTGTACAAACGATTCTGTGGGAGACCCAGTACTTC	CAWSVQTILWETQYF
TRBV6-6	NA	TRBJ2-5	NA	TGTGCCAGCAGTAGCGGACAGGGAGGGCGAGAGACCCAGTACTTC	CASSSGQGGRETQYF
TRBV5-1	NA	TRBJ2-1	NA	TGCGCCAGCAGCTTGATAACGAGCAATGAGCAGTTCTTC	CASSLITSNEQFF
TRBV11-2	NA	TRBJ1-2	NA	TGTGCCAGCAGCTTAGCATGGACAGCCAAACTCGGCGATGGCTACACCTTC	CASSLAWTAKLGDGYTF
TRBV6-2/TRBV6-3	NA	TRBJ2-5	NA	TGTGCCAGCAGTTACGGCCGGGCAAAAGAGACCCAGTACTTC	CASSYGRAKETQYF
TRBV28	NA	TRBJ1-4	NA	TGTGCCAGCAGTCCCCCGGGACGGTCTAATGAAAAACTGTTTTTT	CASSPPGRSNEKLFF
TRBV5-1	TRBD2	TRBJ2-5	NA	TGCGCCAGCAGCGATACTAGCGGGAGGGCCGTAGAGACCCAGTACTTC	CASSDTSGRAVETQYF
TRBV19	NA	TRBJ1-5	NA	TGTGCCAGTACGGCGAGTAGCAATCAGCCCCAGCATTTT	CASTASSNQPQHF
TRBV19	NA	TRBJ1-1	NA	TGTGCCAGTAGTACGACAGGGAACACTGAAGCTTTCTTT	CASSTTGNTEAFF